The 14 T cell receptor beta chains presented below share a single source sample, sequenced in a study of control samples from healthy donors and cancer patients (TCRdb year 2020). To prepare the library, the immunoSEQ multiplex PCR assay was applied. Drawn from immuneACCESS, this table holds only the in-frame rearrangements with V and J called that TCRdb kept. Clones are partly lost; checked studies trace under half to an unresolved V gene and leave the rest unexplained. The sample has 40,000 to 50,000 clones on record, 93% of them singletons. Of the sample, roughly a quarter is held by the ten largest clones. The sequencing input was PBMCs. These receptor sequences come from a woman aged 45-65 years with head and neck cancer.

This sequence joins TRBV5-1 and TRBJ1-3, with 7 bases aligning to TRBD1. This CDR3 is built from 16 residues. CDR1 and CDR2 (germline): SGHRS, YFSETQ. The V and J ends lost 0 bases and 2 bases, in that order; junction bases with no gene match: 5. The CDR3 DNA reads as TGCGCCAGCAGCTTGGTCGGTCAGGGGGCTGGAAACACCATATATTTT. Encoded protein: CASSLVGQGAGNTIYF.

V usage is TRBV28 and J usage is TRBJ2-1; 9 nucleotides line up with TRBD1. This CDR3 comprises 16 residues. Trimming removed 4 bases from V and 8 bases from J; junction bases left unmatched: 12. In germline, CDR1 is MDHEN, CDR2 SYDVKM. The CDR3 loop is CASSSGAGQGWDEQFF. Here the CDR3 DNA reads TGTGCCAGCAGTTCCGGGGCGGGACAGGGTTGGGATGAGCAGTTCTTC.

J is TRBJ2-7 and V is TRBV5-1, with 9 bases identical to TRBD2. The CDR3 is 13 amino acids. Germline trimming cut 5 bases from V and 2 bases from J; bases unmatched to any gene: 2. The germline gives CDR1 SGHRS, CDR2 YFSETQ. This CDR3 reads CASRLAGTYEQYF. In DNA, the CDR3 is TGCGCCAGCAGGCTAGCGGGGACCTACGAGCAGTACTTC.

Here the CDR3 reads CASSGDSSSYNEQFF. CDR3 DNA: TGCGCCAGCAGCGGGGACAGTAGCTCCTACAATGAGCAGTTCTTC. The chain has TRBV5-1 and TRBJ2-1; 7 nucleotides line up with TRBD1. The CDR3 is 15 amino acids. The germline V gene encodes CDR1 SGHRS and CDR2 YFSETQ. V gave up 4 bases and J gave up 0 bases; unmatched junction bases: 4.

V usage is TRBV24-1 and J usage is TRBJ2-6, with D perhaps matching TRBD1 (5 bases). The CDR3 length is 16 residues. The germline gives CDR1 KGHDR, CDR2 SFDVKD. The V end was cut by 5 bases, the J end by 0 bases, with 10 bases between. As DNA, the CDR3 is TGTGCCACCAGTGGCCTAGACAGCTCTGGGGCCAACGTCCTGACTTTC. Its protein product is CATSGLDSSGANVLTF.

V gene TRBV5-1 combines with J gene TRBJ2-5; a weak D match, TRBD1 (5 bases). Germline V gene data show CDR1 as SGHRS and CDR2 as YFSETQ. This CDR3 contains 12 residues. Trimming took off 5 bases at V and 3 bases at J, with 8 bases between the two ends. The CDR3 DNA is TGCGCCAGCAGTGAAGGGGAAGAGACCCAGTACTTC. Translating gives CASSEGEETQYF.

The rearrangement links TRBV7-9 to TRBJ2-5; D gene unclear. The CDR3 sequence is 12 residues long. CDR1 is SEHNR and CDR2 is FQNEAQ in the germline V gene (reference sequence). V lost 11 bases, J lost 1 base, and 11 bases lay in between. CDR3 nucleotides: TGTGCCTGCGGTGGGATCCAAGAGACCCAGTACTTC. Amino acid sequence: CACGGIQETQYF.

The chain employs TRBV15 and TRBJ1-1, with 11 bases that match TRBD1. V was clipped by 0 bases and J by 8 bases; unmatched bases: 2. This CDR3 is 14 amino acids long. The V gene's germline CDR1 is LNHNV and CDR2 YYDKDF (reference sequence). The CDR3 spells CATSREDRGPEAFF. Here the CDR3 DNA reads TGTGCCACCAGCAGAGAGGACAGGGGGCCCGAAGCTTTCTTT. Variable domain in full (rest from reference TRBV15 and TRBJ1-1): DAMVIQNPRYQVTQFGKPVTLSCSQTLNHNVMYWYQQKSSQAPKLLFHYYDKDFNNEADTPDNFQSRRPNTSFCFLDIRSPGLGDTAMYLCATSREDRGPEAFFGQGTRLTVV.

The V call is TRBV4-1, the J call TRBJ2-1; D unclear. The CDR3 runs to 14 residues. The V end was cut by 5 bases, the J end by 13 bases, with 21 bases between. The germline V gene encodes CDR1 MGHRA and CDR2 YSYEKL. CDR3 in DNA: TGCGCCAGCAGCTCGCCCCGCCGAGACTCGTTTCAGTTCTTC. Its translation is CASSSPRRDSFQFF.

As concerns this clone: Other nucleotide sequences in the sample specify the same CDR3. The rearrangement uses TRBV10-1 and TRBJ2-1; perhaps TRBD2 as D (7 bases). The CDR3 length is 16 residues. From germline, CDR1 is WNHNN and CDR2 SYGVQD (reference sequence). Trimming removed 0 bases from V and 8 bases from J, with 17 bases in between. CDR3: CASSESRGGRMDEQFF. DNA of the CDR3: TGCGCCAGCAGTGAGTCGAGGGGGGGGCGTATGGATGAGCAGTTCTTC.

The V gene is TRBV5-1, the J gene TRBJ2-1; 11 nucleotides align to TRBD2. The CDR3 sequence is 15 residues long. The junction had 6 bases not matched to a gene; V was cut back by 4 bases and J by 6 bases. Germline lookup yields CDR1 SGHRS and CDR2 YFSETQ. The CDR3 nucleotides are TGCGCCAGCAGCCCGACTAGCGGGATTCCCAATGAGCAGTTCTTC. Its translation is CASSPTSGIPNEQFF.

This chain connects TRBV27 to TRBJ2-3; 7 nucleotides match TRBD1. V shed 5 bases and J 5 bases; nucleotides not matched to a gene: 4. CDR1 is MNHEY and CDR2 is SMNVEV in the germline V gene (reference sequence). The CDR3 totals 13 residues. CDR3: CASSPYRGDTQYF. DNA of the CDR3: TGTGCCAGCAGTCCCTACAGGGGAGATACGCAGTATTTT.

The V and J genes are TRBV19 and TRBJ2-1; TRBD1 matches at 9 bases. Germline-derived CDR1 and CDR2 are LNHDA and SQIVND (reference sequence). This CDR3 contains 15 residues. With V trimmed by 10 bases and J by 5 bases, 12 bases remained unmatched. The CDR3 reads CATAGTGKGNNEQFF. Here the CDR3 DNA reads TGTGCCACCGCCGGGACAGGGAAGGGTAACAATGAGCAGTTCTTC.

The chain couples TRBV5-6 to TRBJ1-2, with D possibly matching TRBD1 (5 bases). CDR1 and CDR2 (germline): SGHDT, YYEEEE. The CDR3 is 13 residues long. Trimming left V 4 bases short and J 2 bases short, with 9 bases between. CDR3 region: CASSHGGNYGYTF. CDR3 DNA: TGTGCCAGCAGCCATGGGGGGAACTATGGCTACACCTTC. Based on the CDR3 plus reference TRBV5-6 and TRBJ1-2, the full variable domain is DAGVTQSPTHLIKTRGQQVTLRCSPKSGHDTVSWYQQALGQGPQFIFQYYEEEERQRGNFPDRFSGHQFPNYSSELNVNALLLGDSALYLCASSHGGNYGYTFGSGTRLTVV.